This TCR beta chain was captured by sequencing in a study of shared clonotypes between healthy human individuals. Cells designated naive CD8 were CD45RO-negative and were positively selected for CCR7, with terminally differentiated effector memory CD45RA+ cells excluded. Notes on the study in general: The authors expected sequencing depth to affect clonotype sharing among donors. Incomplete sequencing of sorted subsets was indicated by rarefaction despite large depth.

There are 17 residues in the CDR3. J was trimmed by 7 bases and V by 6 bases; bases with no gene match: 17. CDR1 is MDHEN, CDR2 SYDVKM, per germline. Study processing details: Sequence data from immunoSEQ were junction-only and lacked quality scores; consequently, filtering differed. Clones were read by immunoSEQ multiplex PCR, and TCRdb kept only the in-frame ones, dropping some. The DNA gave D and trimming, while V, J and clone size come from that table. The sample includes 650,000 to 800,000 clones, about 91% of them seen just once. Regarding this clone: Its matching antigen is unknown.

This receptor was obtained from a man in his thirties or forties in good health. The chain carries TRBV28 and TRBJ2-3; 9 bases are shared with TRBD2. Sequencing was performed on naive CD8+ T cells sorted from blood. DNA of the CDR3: TGTGCCAGCAGCCGACATTATACGCTAGCGGGACCGAATACGCAGTATTTT. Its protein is CASSRHYTLAGPNTQYF.